Shown below are 9 T cell receptor beta chains from a single sample sequenced in a study of long-term antiretroviral therapy in people with HIV. A v3.0 immunoSEQ assay was performed at survey level. Assay used: immunoSEQ multiplex PCR; TCRdb lists only in-frame clones, some missing. Of tens of thousands of clones listed, roughly 88% were seen once; the top ten hold roughly 3.8%. The material was unsorted PBMCs, obtained 0.8 years before starting antiretroviral therapy. The receptor set was obtained from a man aged 18 to 30 with HIV.

The rearrangement links TRBV25-1 to TRBJ2-3; 12 nucleotides match TRBD2. CDR1 MGHDK and CDR2 SYGVNS come from the germline V gene. V gave up 4 bases and J gave up 4 bases; unmatched junction bases: 6. CDR3 length: 16 residues. CDR3 nucleotide sequence: TGTGCCAGCAGTGCGACTAGCGGGAGAGGGTCAGATACGCAGTATTTT. Translation gives CASSATSGRGSDTQYF.

This chain links TRBV9 with TRBJ2-7; D possibly corresponds to TRBD1 (6 bases). Germline loops: CDR1 SGDLS, CDR2 YYNGEE. The germline V and J ends were trimmed by 4 bases and 2 bases, with 16 bases remaining between them. The CDR3 is 15 amino acids. CDR3: CASSRTGQPTYEQYF. CDR3 bases: TGTGCCAGCAGCAGGACCGGACAGCCGACCTACGAGCAGTACTTC.

In this sample, this clone turned up a few times. This chain links TRBV19 with TRBJ1-2; D gene unclear. The CDR3 extends over 13 amino acids. Trimming stripped 2 bases from V and 8 bases from J, with 12 bases between. CDR1 is LNHDA and CDR2 is SQIVND in the germline V gene (reference sequence). The CDR3 region is CASSISSLDGYTF. CDR3 nucleotide sequence: TGTGCCAGTAGTATATCCAGTTTAGACGGCTACACCTTC.

This chain uses TRBV9 with TRBJ1-3, with D possibly being TRBD1 (5 bases). This CDR3 is 13 amino acids long. Germline assignment: CDR1 SGDLS and CDR2 YYNGEE. The ends were cut back, 3 bases at V and 7 bases at J, with 11 bases in the middle. The CDR3 protein is CASSAGQVNTIYF. CDR3 nucleotide sequence: TGTGCCAGCAGCGCGGGGCAAGTCAACACCATATATTTT.

V gene TRBV5-1 combines with J gene TRBJ2-7, with TRBD2 as a possible D gene (5 bases). CDR1 is SGHRS and CDR2 is YFSETQ in the germline V gene. This CDR3 is built from 14 residues. V was shortened by 0 bases and J by 2 bases, with 9 bases between the two germline ends. CDR3: CASSLGGNPYEQYF. Written as DNA, the CDR3 is TGCGCCAGCAGCTTGGGAGGGAACCCCTACGAGCAGTACTTC.

This rearrangement joins TRBV10-3 to TRBJ1-4; D remains unclear. CDR1 is ENHRY and CDR2 is SYGVKD in the germline V gene. Trimming pared 4 bases from V and 6 bases from J, leaving 9 bases between. This CDR3 region has 13 residues. This CDR3 reads CAISASPDEKLFF. The CDR3 coding sequence is TGTGCCATCAGTGCCTCCCCTGATGAAAAACTGTTTTTT.

Comments on this clone: The junction shows a germline mismatch at one end, possibly a read error. The chain couples TRBV30 to TRBJ2-3; D is unclear. Germline V gene sequence: CDR1 GTSNPN, CDR2 SVGIG (reference sequence). The length of the CDR3 is 12 residues. CDR3 bases: TGTGCCTGGAGCAGCAGCACAGATATGCAGTATTTT. This codes for CAWSSSTDMQYF. Complete variable domain (other parts from reference TRBV30 and TRBJ2-3): SQTIHQWPATLVQPVGSPLSLECTVEGTSNPNLYWYRQAAGRGLQLLFYSVGIGQISSEVPQNLSASRPQDRQFILSSKKLLLSDSGFYLCAWSSSTDMQYFGPGTRLTVL.

The J gene is TRBJ2-1, the V gene TRBV9, with TRBD2 matching over 7 bases. Germline CDR1 reads SGDLS; CDR2 reads YYNGEE. V shed 2 bases, J shed 2 bases, and the junction held 10 bases outside the gene matches. The CDR3 runs 17 residues. CDR3 in amino acids: CASSVGRASGTYNEQFF. The CDR3 bases are TGTGCCAGCAGCGTTGGCCGAGCTAGCGGAACCTACAATGAGCAGTTCTTC.

This chain uses TRBV5-6 with TRBJ1-1; tentative D call: TRBD1 (6 bases). Per the germline V gene, CDR1 is SGHDT and CDR2 is YYEEEE. CDR3 length equals 15 residues. Trimming left V 2 bases short and J 0 bases short, with 11 bases between. CDR3 in DNA: TGTGCCAGCAGCTTTATAGGGGGAATGAACACTGAAGCTTTCTTT. Its protein product is CASSFIGGMNTEAFF.